Presented here are 2 T cell receptor beta chains from one specimen sequenced in a study of cytomegalovirus exposure and HLA in healthy donors (dated by TCRdb to 2017 to 2019). The protocol used for the library was the immunoSEQ multiplex PCR assay. The multiplex PCR relied on a mix of 60 forward primers for TCR Vbeta segments and 13 reverse primers for TCR Jbeta segments. TCRdb holds this immuneACCESS table with in-frame rearrangements only. Some clones are missing; in checked studies, unresolved V genes explain under half, and the rest has no known cause. The table of this sample itemizes approximately 140,000 clones. The ten largest make up over 2% of the sample. The sequenced sample was PBMCs. The receptors come from a woman between 18 and 30 years old in good health and CMV-seronegative.

The rearrangement uses TRBV6-6 and TRBJ1-6; tentatively, D is TRBD1 (5 bases). Germline V gives CDR1 MNHNY, CDR2 SVGAGI (reference sequence). The CDR3 consists of 15 residues. Trimming stripped 9 bases from V and 5 bases from J, with 17 bases between. The DNA of the CDR3 is TGTGCCAGTACCAGGGCTGGACGGGATAATTCACCCCTCCACTTT. Translating gives CASTRAGRDNSPLHF.

The chain links TRBV5-6 to TRBJ2-7; maybe TRBD1 (6 bases). Germline V gene sequence: CDR1 SGHDT, CDR2 YYEEEE. The CDR3 has 19 residues. V was shortened by 2 bases and J by 2 bases, with 26 bases between the two germline ends. The CDR3 sequence: CASSFTNIRDTRLTYEQYV. CDR3 bases: TGTGCCAGCAGCTTCACAAACATCCGGGACACAAGACTTACCTACGAGCAGTACGTC.